Following are 11 T cell receptor beta chains from one sample sequenced in a study of cytomegalovirus exposure and HLA in healthy donors. This PCR relied on a set of 60 Vbeta primers and 13 Jbeta primers. Clones were read by immunoSEQ multiplex PCR, and TCRdb kept only the in-frame ones, dropping some. The table includes around 50,000 clones, approximately 82% detected once. The material sequenced was PBMCs. These receptors were taken from a man between 45 and 60 years old in good health and CMV-seronegative.

The chain recombines TRBV27 with TRBJ1-6; D may be TRBD1 (5 bases). V dropped 5 bases and J dropped 10 bases, with 18 bases sitting between them. Germline CDR1 reads MNHEY; CDR2 reads SMNVEV (reference sequence). CDR3 length: 15 amino acids. As DNA, the CDR3 is TGTGCCAGCAGTCCGGATGGGAGGGGTAGGTCACCCCTCCACTTT. Translated: CASSPDGRGRSPLHF.

Remarks on this clone: Other DNA sequences in the same sample also yield this CDR3. The rearrangement uses TRBV7-2 and TRBJ1-1; 9 bases line up with TRBD1. Germline values: CDR1 SGHTA, CDR2 FQGNSA. The CDR3 has 15 residues. V gave up 5 bases and J gave up 4 bases; unmatched junction bases: 8. CDR3 residues: CASSRVGTGSTEAFF. For the CDR3, the DNA is TGTGCCAGCAGCCGAGTCGGGACAGGGAGCACTGAAGCTTTCTTT.

The chain recombines TRBV28 with TRBJ1-2; D ambiguous. CDR3 size: 11 residues. Germline assignment: CDR1 MDHEN and CDR2 SYDVKM. Trimming shortened V by 8 bases and J by 0 bases, and 4 bases separated the two germline ends. This chain's CDR3 is CASGPNYGYTF. The CDR3 region has the DNA TGTGCCAGCGGGCCTAACTATGGCTACACCTTC.

The V gene is TRBV5-4, the J gene TRBJ1-5; 7 bases are shared with TRBD1. The CDR3 has 15 amino acids. Looked up from germline, CDR1 is SGHNT and CDR2 is YYREEE (reference sequence). V was clipped by 5 bases and J by 1 base; unmatched bases: 6. In DNA, the CDR3 is TGTGCCAGCAGTAAAGGGACAGCCAGCAATCAGCCCCAGCATTTT. This codes for CASSKGTASNQPQHF. The full variable domain, with the rest looked up from reference TRBV5-4 and TRBJ1-5, is ETGVTQSPTHLIKTRGQQVTLRCSSQSGHNTVSWYQQALGQGPQFIFQYYREEENGRGNFPPRFSGLQFPNYSSELNVNALELDDSALYLCASSKGTASNQPQHFGDGTRLSIL.

The chain joins TRBV10-3 to TRBJ2-7; D is perhaps TRBD2 (5 bases). Germline V gene sequence: CDR1 ENHRY, CDR2 SYGVKD. This CDR3 has 16 residues. The V end was cut by 2 bases, the J end by 7 bases, with 21 bases between. The CDR3 DNA follows: TGTGCCATCAGTGAGGTAGGGAGCGGCCTCCAGAGAGAGCAGTACTTC. It specifies CAISEVGSGLQREQYF.

The V and J genes are TRBV30 and TRBJ1-5; no clear D. This CDR3 contains 13 residues. Germline CDR1 and CDR2: GTSNPN and SVGIG (reference sequence). V dropped 0 bases and J dropped 4 bases, with 7 bases sitting between them. The CDR3 here is CAWSVGVNQPQHF. In nucleotides, the CDR3 is TGTGCCTGGAGTGTGGGAGTTAATCAGCCCCAGCATTTT.

J is TRBJ1-5 and V is TRBV19; possibly TRBD1 for D (5 bases). Trimming cost V 3 bases and J 3 bases, with 9 bases left between them. CDR1 is LNHDA and CDR2 is SQIVND in the germline V gene (reference sequence). This CDR3 is built from 14 residues. CDR3 sequence: CASSIPGSNQPQHF. The CDR3 bases are TGTGCCAGTAGTATCCCAGGGTCCAATCAGCCCCAGCATTTT.

The chain combines TRBV7-2 with TRBJ1-2, with a tentative D call TRBD1 (5 bases). The CDR3 contains 13 residues. Germline V CDR1 and CDR2: SGHTA, FQGNSA. Between the trimmed V and J ends, which lost 5 bases and 7 bases, there was a span of 14 bases. In nucleotides, the CDR3 is TGTGCCAGCAGCCCCTACGACGGGGGTGGCTACACCTTC. This translates into CASSPYDGGGYTF.

The V call is TRBV29-1, the J call TRBJ1-1; D ambiguous. The CDR3 loop spans 9 amino acids. In germline, CDR1 is SQVTM, CDR2 ANQGSEA. With 3 bases removed from V and 7 bases from J, the gap between germline ends came to 3 bases. The CDR3 DNA is TGCAGCGTTGACCATGAAGCTTTCTTT. Protein: CSVDHEAFF.

The chain has TRBV5-5 and TRBJ2-2; the D gene is possibly TRBD1 (5 bases). This CDR3 is built from 16 residues. V lost 4 bases, J lost 2 bases, and 15 bases lay in between. Germline V gives CDR1 SGHKS, CDR2 YYEKEE (reference sequence). The CDR3 nucleotides are TGTGCCAGCAGCCAGGATCCAGGGCATAACACCGGGGAGCTGTTTTTT. The encoded protein is CASSQDPGHNTGELFF.

The V gene is TRBV5-1, the J gene TRBJ1-4; TRBD1 aligns across 9 bases. V was clipped by 0 bases and J by 6 bases; unmatched bases: 0. The CDR3 sequence is 14 residues long. Germline V gene lookup returns CDR1 SGHRS and CDR2 YFSETQ. CDR3 in amino acids: CASSLGTGDEKLFF. The CDR3 DNA reads TGCGCCAGCAGCTTGGGGACAGGGGATGAAAAACTGTTTTTT.